This TCR beta chain is drawn from a study of blood T cell repertoires in COVID-19. Sequenced by immunoSEQ multiplex PCR; TCRdb stores in-frame clones only, minus some. The data hold 240,000 or so clones, with about 80% observed a single time. The junction had 1 base not matched to a gene; V was cut back by 4 bases and J by 7 bases. The CDR3 extends over 12 amino acids. CDR1 is SQVTM and CDR2 is ANQGSEA in the germline V gene. This clonotype was sampled from a woman over 75 with acute or convalescent COVID-19. The sample was peripheral blood. This chain connects TRBV29-1 to TRBJ2-6; 7 positions agree with TRBD2. In DNA, the CDR3 is TGCAGCGTTGGGGGGGGAGCCAACGTCCTGACTTTC. Protein: CSVGGGANVLTF.